This T cell receptor (beta chain) was observed in a study of T cells in Graves' hyperthyroidism and ophthalmopathy. Study-level findings and limits: In the blood, most expanded thyroid clonotypes above 0.001 appeared as well. The model foresaw ophthalmopathy a median 6.5 months prior to onset.

Newly diagnosed hyperthyroidism patients aged 18 to 65 years had disease lasting under 2 months. Amplification targeted TCR beta CDR3 regions from RNA transcripts. RT-PCR in the first round (using the HTBI primer set) targeted the TCR CDR3. TCRdb reprocessed the multiplex PCR reads via MiXCR and lists one record per CDR3 protein. The sample has under 450,000 distinct CDR3 sequences; around 14% are singletons. This clonotype was counted ten times or more. Its antigen is still unknown. The V end was cut by 6 bases, the J end by 5 bases, with 8 bases between. Germline assignment: CDR1 SQVTM and CDR2 ANQGSEA. This CDR3 has 11 amino acids.

Sequences were obtained from blood. The chain couples TRBV29-1 to TRBJ2-4; no clear D gene. The TCR comes from a woman under 30 with Graves' hyperthyroidism. Here the CDR3 reads CSVPIENIQYF. CDR3 DNA sequence: TGCAGCGTCCCTATAGAAAACATTCAGTACTTC.